This is a list of T cell receptor beta chains from one sample in a study of glioma-infiltrating T cells. TCRdb reanalysed the multiplex PCR reads using MiXCR and keeps one entry per CDR3 protein. This table holds under 150,000 distinct CDR3 sequences, about 25% found once. Sequencing was done on a sample of glioma tissue, nonneoplastic brain tissue, or PBMCs (not recorded which). These receptors originate from a human donor with low-grade glioma or glioblastoma, undergoing nonglioma brain surgery, or in good health (not recorded which). The conserved cysteine and the conserved F or W are not part of the CDR3 here. D genes are given only for firm matches. The listing skips clone size in some rows; elsewhere it reads once, few, many or a size class.

TRBD2	13	few	TRBJ2-1	TRBV7-6	ASSATSGSYNEQF
TRBD1	15	.	TRBJ1-3	TRBV20-1	SARLGQVRLAGNTIY
TRBD2	14	many	TRBJ2-5	TRBV6-1	ASSELAGGPRETQY
.	13	.	TRBJ2-3	TRBV11-2	ASSLARVSTDTQY
.	14	.	TRBJ2-3	TRBV7-2	ASSSKTVTRTDTQY
TRBD1	13	.	TRBJ1-2	TRBV4-1	ASSQRDSPIYGYT
.	9	.	TRBJ2-2	TRBV3-1	ASRRAGELF
.	12	few	TRBJ1-1	TRBV20-1	SARDYSKNTEAF
.	11	many	TRBJ1-3	TRBV6-1	ATFWTAGNTIY
.	11	many	TRBJ1-3	TRBV20-1	SARGVIGNTIY
TRBD1	13	few	TRBJ1-5	TRBV4-1	ASSQFWAGGQPQH
TRBD1	15	.	TRBJ1-5	TRBV12-3/TRBV12-4	ASSLGTGGYSNQPQH
.	11	.	TRBJ1-5	TRBV7-2	DSSLRGGQPQH
TRBD1	14	many	TRBJ2-1	TRBV20-1	SARAHPGQTYNEQF
.	13	many	TRBJ1-4	TRBV6-1	ASSRLREKGGKLF
TRBD1	12	.	TRBJ2-5	TRBV20-1	SARRQGAGETQY
.	11	.	TRBJ2-5	TRBV18	AGSRDLQETQY
TRBD1	15	.	TRBJ1-5	TRBV6-1	AISEIQSNRGDQPQH
.	12	.	TRBJ2-1	TRBV7-3	VSSPTSPLAEQF
TRBD1	12	few	TRBJ2-2	TRBV24-1	AAEGQGFSGELF
TRBD2	14	.	TRBJ2-3	TRBV4-1	ASSQVSGGPTDTQY
.	14	many	TRBJ2-3	TRBV28	ASSFSDPTKPDTQY
.	13	.	TRBJ2-5	TRBV7-2	ASSLESLSAETQY